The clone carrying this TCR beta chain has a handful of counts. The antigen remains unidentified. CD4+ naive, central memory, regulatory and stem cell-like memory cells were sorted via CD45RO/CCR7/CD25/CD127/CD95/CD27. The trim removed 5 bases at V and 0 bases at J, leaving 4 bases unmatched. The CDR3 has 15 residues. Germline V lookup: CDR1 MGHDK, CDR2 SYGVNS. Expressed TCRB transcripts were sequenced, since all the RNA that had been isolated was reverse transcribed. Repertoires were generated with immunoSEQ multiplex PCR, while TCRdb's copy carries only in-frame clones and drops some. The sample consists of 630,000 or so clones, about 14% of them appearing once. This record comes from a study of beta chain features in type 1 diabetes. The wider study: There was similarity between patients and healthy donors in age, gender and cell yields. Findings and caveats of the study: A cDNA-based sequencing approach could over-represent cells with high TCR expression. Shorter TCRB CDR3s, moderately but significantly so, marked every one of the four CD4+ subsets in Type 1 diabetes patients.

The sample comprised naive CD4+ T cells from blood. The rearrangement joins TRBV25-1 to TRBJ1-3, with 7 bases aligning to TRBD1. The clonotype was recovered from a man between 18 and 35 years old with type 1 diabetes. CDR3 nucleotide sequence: TGTGCCAGCAGTCCAGGGGGAGTCTCTGGAAACACCATATATTTT. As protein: CASSPGGVSGNTIYF.